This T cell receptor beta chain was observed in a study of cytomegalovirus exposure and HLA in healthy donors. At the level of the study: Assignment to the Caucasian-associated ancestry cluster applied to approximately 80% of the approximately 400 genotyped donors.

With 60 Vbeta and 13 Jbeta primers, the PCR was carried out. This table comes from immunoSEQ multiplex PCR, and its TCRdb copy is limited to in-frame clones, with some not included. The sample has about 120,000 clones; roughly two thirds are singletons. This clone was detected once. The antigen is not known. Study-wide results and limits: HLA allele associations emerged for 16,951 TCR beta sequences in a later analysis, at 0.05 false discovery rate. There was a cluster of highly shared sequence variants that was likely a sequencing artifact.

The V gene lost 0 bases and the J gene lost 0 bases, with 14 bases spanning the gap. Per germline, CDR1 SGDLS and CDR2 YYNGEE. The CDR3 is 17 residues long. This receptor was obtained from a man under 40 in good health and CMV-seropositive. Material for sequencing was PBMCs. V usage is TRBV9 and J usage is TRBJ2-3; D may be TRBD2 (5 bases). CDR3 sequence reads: CASSVEIYSGSTDTQYF. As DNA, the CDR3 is TGTGCCAGCAGCGTAGAAATATACAGCGGAAGCACAGATACGCAGTATTTT.